This T cell receptor (beta chain) was captured by sequencing in a study of blood T cell repertoires in COVID-19 (dated by TCRdb to about 2020). Some background on the complete study: Collaborator samples came from the United States, Italy and Spain and covered acute and convalescent phases of COVID-19. The material from the prospective study consisted of cDNA or gDNA derived from T cells, B-cell-depleted T cells, or PBMCs. Deeply sampled blood TCRbeta repertoires from subjects exposed to, actively infected with, or recovered from COVID-19 were included in the dataset. The repertoires were released in a freely available public database meant as a resource for research on the immune response to SARS-CoV-2. The samples were drawn from two sources: the first 160 participants of the ongoing ImmuneRACE study, and about 1,300 subjects contributed by 6 global collaborators. A de-identified subject ID, COVID-19 status, age in years and sex were almost always included in the sample metadata. HLA class I and class II types, where available, came from metadata supplied by the sample provider rather than from assay-based typing.

The immunoSEQ Assay, a bias-controlled multiplex PCR, was used to amplify TCRbeta CDR3 regions from genomic DNA. As for how the authors treated the data: Within the assay, amplification of reference gene primers was used to estimate how many nucleated cells each sample contained. Sequence reads were collapsed and filtered to measure the absolute abundance of every unique TCRbeta CDR3 rearrangement. For each sample, productive Simpson clonality was calculated as the square root of Simpson's diversity index over productive rearrangements. TCRdb re-hosts the immuneACCESS table, in-frame sequences only. Its copies lack some clones; in the studies checked, an unresolved V gene accounts for under half of them, and the cause for the rest is not known. The V and J calls and the clone size are those of that table, but D and trimming were determined from the DNA. The sample includes under 250,000 clones, with 80% to 90% observed a single time. Approximately 10% of the sample comes from the top ten.

General conclusions and limits of the study: How much clinical and demographic metadata was included differed by source and by participant, and the metadata was provided uncurated.

The count of this clone is one. Its antigen is not yet known. The input lacks base qualities; no much larger clone sits a single base away. From a lookup of the germline V gene (reference sequence), CDR1 and CDR2 are MNHNY and SVGAGI. V and J lose 0 bases and 4 bases, and a span of 14 bases separates them. The CDR3 starts with the cysteine, ends with the phenylalanine, and has 16 residues. Left in the record is the CDR3 DNA by itself, 48 bases read in frame from the first base. One collaborating source in Seattle enrolled patients while the patients were actively infected and followed the patients over time throughout the course of disease. Each collaborating institution followed its own protocols to collect whole blood in K2EDTA tubes. For TCRbeta analysis, collaborators shipped samples in one of three forms: frozen whole blood, isolated PBMCs, or DNA extracted from either of those sample types.

Sequencing was carried out using peripheral blood. The receptor chain draws on TRBV6-6 and TRBJ2-3; TRBD2 could be the D gene, as 6 bases match. The sequence was obtained from a man between 45 and 60 years old with COVID-19, enrolled during active disease. The DNA reads TGTGCCAGCAGTTACTCGGTGACGGGGGTGGCAGATACGCAGTATTTT. It specifies CASSYSVTGVADTQYF.